This TCR beta chain was documented in a study of T cells after yellow fever vaccination. One entry per CDR3 protein, called by TCRdb with MiXCR from the 5' RACE reads. The top ten hold approximately 15% of the sample, which has roughly 500,000 distinct CDR3 sequences, 15% to 20% seen once. This clonotype was counted between two and nine times. This TCR derives from a man aged 25 to 40 who received the YFV17D yellow fever vaccine. Material: PBMCs, obtained 15 days after the yellow fever booster vaccination.

CDR3: CSARERAHETGELFF. The CDR3 DNA sequence: TGCAGTGCGAGGGAACGGGCCCATGAAACCGGGGAGCTGTTTTTT. J is TRBJ2-2 and V is TRBV20-1; possibly TRBD2 for D (5 bases). V dropped 6 bases and J dropped 5 bases, with 19 bases sitting between them. From germline, CDR1 is DFQATT and CDR2 SNEGSKA (reference sequence). The CDR3 spans 15 residues.